This TCR beta chain stems from a study of OX40 agonist ivuxolimab in advanced cancers. Using immunoSEQ multiplex PCR, the repertoire was profiled, and TCRdb retains in-frame clones only, with some absent. Here the sample spans about 36,000 clones, more than 60% being singletons. V gave up 5 bases and J gave up 6 bases; unmatched junction bases: 8. Looked up from germline, CDR1 is SQVTM and CDR2 is ANQGSEA. The CDR3 length is 14 residues. The TCR originated in an adult with an advanced solid tumor such as melanoma, head and neck, liver or kidney cancer. The material sequenced was CD4+ or CD8+ T cells sorted from blood, taken in a trial of the OX40 agonist ivuxolimab. J is TRBJ1-3 and V is TRBV29-1, with TRBD1 matching over 9 bases. CDR3: CSVRTGDLVNTIYF. CDR3 DNA sequence: TGCAGCGTTAGGACAGGGGATTTGGTAAACACCATATATTTT.